This passage covers 11 T cell receptor beta chains from one sample sequenced in a study of cytomegalovirus exposure and HLA in healthy donors. PCR was performed using 60 Vbeta and 13 Jbeta primers. TCRdb keeps only in-frame clones here, not all; method: immunoSEQ multiplex PCR. The listing contains more than 140,000 clones. Sequenced input: PBMCs. All receptors come from a woman younger than 30 in good health and CMV-seronegative.

The chain has TRBV4-1 and TRBJ2-1; D may be TRBD2 (7 bases). V dropped 0 bases and J dropped 6 bases, with 15 bases sitting between them. The CDR3 loop spans 16 amino acids. In germline, CDR1 is MGHRA, CDR2 YSYEKL. This chain's CDR3 is CASSQEGVGGGNEQFF. In DNA form, the CDR3 reads TGCGCCAGCAGCCAAGAGGGGGTGGGAGGGGGCAATGAGCAGTTCTTC.

The chain uses TRBV5-4 and TRBJ1-6, with 7 bases aligning to TRBD1. The CDR3 has 16 amino acids. The junction had 11 bases not matched to a gene; V was cut back by 4 bases and J by 7 bases. Germline lookup yields CDR1 SGHNT and CDR2 YYREEE (reference sequence). CDR3 nucleotide sequence: TGTGCCAGCAGCCCCAGGGGGGAATCGAGAAATTCACCCCTCCACTTT. It yields the protein CASSPRGESRNSPLHF. Full variable domain (remainder filled in from reference TRBV5-4 and TRBJ1-6): ETGVTQSPTHLIKTRGQQVTLRCSSQSGHNTVSWYQQALGQGPQFIFQYYREEENGRGNFPPRFSGLQFPNYSSELNVNALELDDSALYLCASSPRGESRNSPLHFGNGTRLTVT.

The chain joins TRBV19 to TRBJ1-6; D is perhaps TRBD1 (5 bases). Germline CDR1 reads LNHDA; CDR2 reads SQIVND (reference sequence). The length of the CDR3 is 15 residues. V gave up 4 bases and J gave up 4 bases, with 11 bases separating them. The CDR3 nucleotides read TGTGCCAGTAGTAGGGGGGTAGGGTATAATTCACCCCTCCACTTT. This translates into CASSRGVGYNSPLHF.

This sequence joins TRBV2 and TRBJ2-7, with 9 bases fitting TRBD1. This CDR3 is built from 16 residues. Germline values: CDR1 SNHLY, CDR2 FYNNEI. V gave up 4 bases and J gave up 2 bases; unmatched junction bases: 9. CDR3 sequence reads: CASSGSRTGGTYEQYF. The CDR3 region has the DNA TGTGCCAGCAGTGGCTCTCGAACAGGGGGCACCTACGAGCAGTACTTC.

The chain carries TRBV4-1 and TRBJ2-1; weak D call: TRBD1 (6 bases). Trimming took 4 bases from V and 5 from J, leaving 12 bases between them. Germline lookup yields CDR1 MGHRA and CDR2 YSYEKL. There are 14 residues in the CDR3. The CDR3 protein is CASSLTGTDNEQFF. Here the CDR3 DNA reads TGCGCCAGCAGCCTTACAGGGACCGACAATGAGCAGTTCTTC.

This chain connects TRBV6-1 to TRBJ1-2; D is perhaps TRBD1 (6 bases). V was pared by 3 bases and J by 8 bases, with 13 bases between. The CDR3 length is 13 residues. Germline CDR1 and CDR2: MNHNS and SASEGT. The CDR3 DNA reads TGTGCCAGCAGTGATAGGGGGGAGGGCGGCTACACCTTC. This gives the protein CASSDRGEGGYTF.

The chain has TRBV14 and TRBJ1-2; D not certain. This CDR3 contains 14 residues. The germline V gene has CDR1 SGHDN and CDR2 FVKESK. V was pared by 5 bases and J by 4 bases, with 14 bases between. This CDR3 reads CASSAGGYLYGYTF. The CDR3 region has the DNA TGTGCCAGCAGCGCAGGAGGGTACCTCTATGGCTACACCTTC. The whole variable domain, filled in from reference TRBV14 and TRBJ1-2, reads EAGVTQFPSHSVIEKGQTVTLRCDPISGHDNLYWYRRVMGKEIKFLLHFVKESKQDESGMPNNRFLAERTGGTYSTLKVQPAELEDSGVYFCASSAGGYLYGYTFGSGTRLTVV.

This chain joins TRBV25-1 and TRBJ2-3; D may be TRBD2 (6 bases). V gave up 2 bases and J gave up 0 bases, with 12 bases separating them. Germline CDR1 is MGHDK and CDR2 is SYGVNS. The CDR3 is 16 amino acids. The CDR3 protein is CASSEGLARSTDTQYF. CDR3 bases: TGTGCCAGCAGTGAAGGGCTAGCGAGAAGCACAGATACGCAGTATTTT.

CDR3 DNA sequence: TGCGCCAGCAGCCAAGATAGCCTTAGCGGGAGCTATGAGCAGTTCTTC. The encoded protein is CASSQDSLSGSYEQFF. The chain is built from TRBV4-1 and TRBJ2-1; 9 bases agree with TRBD2. Germline CDR1 reads MGHRA; CDR2 reads YSYEKL. V was clipped by 0 bases and J by 8 bases; unmatched bases: 8. This CDR3 comprises 16 residues.

The V call is TRBV2, the J call TRBJ1-5; 8 nucleotides match TRBD1. V was pared by 4 bases and J by 1 base, with 0 bases of the junction left unmatched. CDR3 length: 14 amino acids. Looked up from germline, CDR1 is SNHLY and CDR2 is FYNNEI. In DNA form, the CDR3 reads TGTGCCAGCAGTGGACAGGGGAGCAATCAGCCCCAGCATTTT. Residues: CASSGQGSNQPQHF. Full variable domain (missing parts from reference TRBV2 and TRBJ1-5): EPEVTQTPSHQVTQMGQEVILRCVPISNHLYFYWYRQILGQKVEFLVSFYNNEISEKSEIFDDQFSVERPDGSNFTLKIRSTKLEDSAMYFCASSGQGSNQPQHFGDGTRLSIL.

The chain joins TRBV6-6 to TRBJ1-5; D uncertain. The CDR3 sequence is 13 residues long. Germline V CDR1 and CDR2: MNHNY, SVGAGI (reference sequence). With 5 bases removed from V and 5 bases from J, the gap between germline ends came to 10 bases. The CDR3 loop reads CASSLLSDQPQHF. The CDR3, as DNA: TGTGCCAGCAGTCTCCTGAGCGATCAGCCCCAGCATTTT.